Listed here are 22 T cell receptor beta chains from one sample, sequenced in a study of T cells in women clearing cervical HPV infection. Produced via immunoSEQ multiplex PCR; TCRdb's table is partial and in-frame only. Its listing shows 25,000 to 30,000 clones. Sequenced: blood buffy coat. Every receptor here comes from a woman between 18 and 69 years old with a cervical HPV16 infection that either progressed to CIN3+ or cleared (not recorded which).

The covered CDR3 bases are TGTGCCAGCAGCAACAGGGTTGGTTATAATTCACCC. Its protein is CASSNRVGYNSP. The complete CDR3 protein is CASSNRVGYNSPLHF. The chain couples TRBV5-4 to TRBJ1-6; perhaps TRBD1 as D (6 bases). The DNA ends 3 residues before the CDR3 does, and the rest of the CDR3 is filled in from the germline J gene. The germline gives CDR1 SGHNT, CDR2 YYREEE (reference sequence). The V end lost 4 bases, the J end lost 4 bases, and 12 bases lay between the germline ends. The CDR3 sequence is 15 residues long.

Concerning this clone itself: The read ends 3 residues before the CDR3 terminus; that terminus is restored from the germline J gene. The rearrangement links TRBV5-1 to TRBJ2-3; 7 nucleotides line up with TRBD2. The ends lost 3 bases at V and 0 bases at J; junction bases unmatched: 7. The CDR3 runs to 16 residues. The germline gives CDR1 SGHRS, CDR2 YFSETQ. CDR3 protein: CASSSQAGISTDTQYF. CDR3 DNA, as far as it was read: TGCGCCAGCAGCTCCCAAGCGGGGATTAGCACAGATACG.

As to this clone: The read is 3 residues too short to cover the CDR3 end, so that end is filled in from the germline J gene. This rearrangement joins TRBV19 to TRBJ1-2, with D possibly TRBD1 on 6 matching bases. The CDR3 contains 15 residues. Germline V CDR1 and CDR2: LNHDA, SQIVND (reference sequence). The CDR3 here is CASSMKAGAIDTYTF. CDR3 DNA (partial): TGTGCCAGTAGTATGAAAGCGGGGGCGATAGATACC.

About this clone: At one of its ends the junction is not consistent with the germline gene, which may arise from a read error. The read falls 3 residues short of the CDR3 end, and the missing part is taken from the germline J gene. The sample contains more than one DNA sequence encoding this CDR3. The chain carries TRBV6-1 and TRBJ2-7; 9 bases map to TRBD1. The CDR3 covers 15 residues. CDR1 MNHNS and CDR2 SASEGT come from the germline V gene. The CDR3 is CASSEVTGGPYEQYF. The CDR3 bases that were read are TGTGCCAGTAGTGAAGTGACAGGGGGACCCTACGAG.

Concerning this clone itself: With the read ending 3 residues before the CDR3 end, the germline J gene is used to fill in that end. The J gene is TRBJ2-3, the V gene TRBV7-3; possible D gene TRBD1, 8 bases. The CDR3 loop spans 16 amino acids. CDR1 SGHTA and CDR2 FQGTGA come from the germline V gene. Trimming pared 2 bases from V and 7 bases from J, leaving 19 bases between. Incomplete CDR3 DNA: TGTGCCAGCAGCTTACAGGGGGCAGCGGGACGTTATACG. It encodes CASSLQGAAGRYT. The full-length CDR3 reads as CASSLQGAAGRYTQYF.

Notes on this clone: The read halts 3 residues ahead of the CDR3 end, with the missing end drawn from the germline J gene. This chain uses TRBV2 with TRBJ2-3, with D unresolved. Trimming took off 1 base at V and 5 bases at J, with 4 bases between the two ends. The CDR3 extends over 12 amino acids. Looked up from germline, CDR1 is SNHLY and CDR2 is FYNNEI. The chain's CDR3 is CASSEGLDTQYF. The covered CDR3 bases are TGTGCCAGCAGTGAAGGGCTAGATACG.

Concerning this clone itself: Read coverage stops 3 residues before the CDR3 terminus; the germline J gene supplies the remainder. The chain links TRBV7-6 to TRBJ2-3, with D perhaps TRBD1 (6 bases). This CDR3 is built from 12 residues. Germline assignment: CDR1 SGHVS and CDR2 FNYEAQ. This chain's CDR3 is CASRGGEETQYF. The covered CDR3 bases are TGTGCCAGCAGAGGGGGTGAAGAGACG.

Comment on this clone: The CDR3 end falls 3 residues outside the read, so it is completed with the germline J gene. The chain has TRBV5-1 and TRBJ2-5; perhaps TRBD2 as D (5 bases). CDR3 length: 13 amino acids. Germline V gene data show CDR1 as SGHRS and CDR2 as YFSETQ. The V and J ends lost 4 bases and 2 bases respectively, with 9 bases between them. The CDR3 loop reads CASSRWTQETQYF. The CDR3 bases that were read are TGCGCCAGCAGCCGATGGACTCAAGAGACC. Looking up the rest from reference TRBV5-1 and TRBJ2-5 gives the full variable domain: KAGVTQTPRYLIKTRGQQVTLSCSPISGHRSVSWYQQTPGQGLQFLFEYFSETQRNKGNFPGRFSGRQFSNSRSEMNVSTLELGDSALYLCASSRWTQETQYFGPGTRLLVL.

Concerning this clone: The CDR3 extends 3 residues past the end of the read, so its final part is completed from the germline J gene. The chain carries TRBV18 and TRBJ1-1; D remains ambiguous. This CDR3 contains 16 residues. Germline V CDR1 and CDR2: KGHSH, LQKENI. The V and J ends lost 0 bases and 1 base respectively, with 12 bases between them. The part of the CDR3 DNA that was read is TGTGCCAGCTCACCACCGACACGCGGGAGGAACACTGAA. Its translation: CASSPPTRGRNTE. The entire CDR3 reads CASSPPTRGRNTEAFF.

As for this clone: The CDR3 is cut off 3 residues early in the read; its end comes from the germline J gene. The chain carries TRBV18 and TRBJ2-6; no clear D gene. V lost 2 bases to trimming and J lost 1 base, with 9 bases between them. Germline V CDR1 and CDR2: KGHSH, LQKENI. The length of the CDR3 is 16 residues. CDR3 sequence reads: CASSPWLLSGANVLTF. CDR3 DNA (partial): TGTGCCAGCTCACCATGGCTGTTATCTGGGGCCAACGTC. The full variable domain, rest sourced from reference TRBV18 and TRBJ2-6, is NAGVMQNPRHLVRRRGQEARLRCSPMKGHSHVYWYRQLPEEGLKFMVYLQKENIIDESGMPKERFSAEFPKEGPSILRIQQVVRGDSAAYFCASSPWLLSGANVLTFGAGSRLTVL.

With regard to this clone: The read ends 3 residues shy of where the CDR3 ends; the end is completed using the germline J gene. V and J are TRBV19 and TRBJ1-5; 8 bases align to TRBD1. V shed 8 bases, J shed 0 bases, and the junction held 18 bases outside the gene matches. CDR1 is LNHDA, CDR2 SQIVND, per germline (reference sequence). This CDR3 has 19 amino acids. CDR3 sequence reads: CASQGDLRDRQYSNQPQHF. CDR3 DNA (partial): TGTGCCAGTCAAGGCGACCTCCGGGACAGGCAGTATAGCAATCAGCCC. The full variable domain, its missing parts supplied by reference TRBV19 and TRBJ1-5, is DGGITQSPKYLFRKEGQNVTLSCEQNLNHDAMYWYRQDPGQGLRLIYYSQIVNDFQKGDIAEGYSVSREKKESFPLTVTSAQKNPTAFYLCASQGDLRDRQYSNQPQHFGDGTRLSIL.

Note on this clone: The missing CDR3 end, 3 residues past where the read stops, is filled in from the germline J gene. This rearrangement joins TRBV7-9 to TRBJ2-7, with 9 positions matching TRBD1. Trimming at V came to 5 bases and at J to 5 bases, leaving 10 bases not matched to a gene. The CDR3 covers 15 residues. Germline loops: CDR1 SEHNR, CDR2 FQNEAQ (reference sequence). The covered CDR3 bases are TGTGCCAGCAGCGAAACCACAGGGGGCCCCGACGAG. It encodes CASSETTGGPDE. The CDR3, in full, reads CASSETTGGPDEQYF.

A remark on this clone: Sequencing ends 3 residues short of the CDR3 end; the germline J gene provides the rest. The V gene is TRBV19, the J gene TRBJ2-7; 9 bases agree with TRBD1. The CDR3 is 13 amino acids. V gave up 10 bases and J gave up 3 bases; unmatched junction bases: 7. The V gene's germline CDR1 is LNHDA and CDR2 SQIVND (reference sequence). CDR3 sequence reads: CATRDRDRYEQYF. The DNA read from the CDR3 is TGTGCCACACGGGACAGGGATCGCTACGAG. Combining the CDR3 with reference TRBV19 and TRBJ2-7 gives the whole variable domain DGGITQSPKYLFRKEGQNVTLSCEQNLNHDAMYWYRQDPGQGLRLIYYSQIVNDFQKGDIAEGYSVSREKKESFPLTVTSAQKNPTAFYLCATRDRDRYEQYFGPGTRLTVT.

As regards this clone: The read finishes 3 residues shy of the CDR3 end, and the germline J gene is used to complete it. V usage is TRBV14 and J usage is TRBJ2-3; 12 positions agree with TRBD2. V was pared by 4 bases and J by 2 bases, with 10 bases of the junction left unmatched. Germline V gene sequence: CDR1 SGHDN, CDR2 FVKESK. CDR3 length: 18 amino acids. The CDR3 sequence: CASSLHWTSGENTDTQYF. The CDR3 DNA, read in part, is TGTGCCAGCAGCCTCCATTGGACTAGCGGGGAGAACACAGATACG.

About this clone itself: The CDR3 is cut off 3 residues early in the read; its end comes from the germline J gene. V gene TRBV7-2 combines with J gene TRBJ2-2; TRBD2 is a possible D gene (6 bases). V was clipped by 8 bases and J by 7 bases, with 17 bases between them. The CDR3 totals 14 residues. CDR1 and CDR2 from the germline V gene are SGHTA and FQGNSA. The CDR3 DNA, read in part, is TGTGCCAGCTCGGGACTCGTCCTTAACGGGGAG. Its protein product is CASSGLVLNGE. The whole CDR3 sequence reads CASSGLVLNGELFF.

Of note for this clone: The read ends 3 residues early relative to the CDR3; the germline J gene fills the gap. The gene calls are TRBV20-1 and TRBJ2-2, with a weak D call TRBD2 (5 bases). The V and J ends lost 5 bases and 0 bases respectively, with 13 bases between them. The germline V gene encodes CDR1 DFQATT and CDR2 SNEGSKA (reference sequence). This CDR3 has 15 amino acids. The sequenced CDR3 bases are TGCAGTGCTGCGAATAGCGAGGCGAACACCGGGGAG. Protein sequence: CSAANSEANTGE. From start to end, the CDR3 is CSAANSEANTGELFF.

Worth noting for this clone: The sequence runs out 3 residues before the end of the CDR3; the remainder is reconstructed from the germline J gene. The chain carries TRBV20-1 and TRBJ2-7; 7 nucleotides align to TRBD1. Germline CDR1 reads DFQATT; CDR2 reads SNEGSKA (reference sequence). The junction had 6 bases not matched to a gene; V was cut back by 5 bases and J by 2 bases. The CDR3 is made up of 13 amino acids. CDR3 bases read: TGCAGTGCTCCACGACAGGGAACCTACGAG. This translates into CSAPRQGTYE. The complete CDR3 reads CSAPRQGTYEQYF.

Comments on this clone: The missing CDR3 end, 3 residues past where the read stops, is filled in from the germline J gene. The chain employs TRBV5-1 and TRBJ2-1; TRBD2 is a possible D gene (5 bases). The CDR3 runs to 14 residues. Looked up from germline, CDR1 is SGHRS and CDR2 is YFSETQ. The germline V and J ends were trimmed by 4 bases and 6 bases, with 14 bases remaining between them. CDR3 DNA, as far as it was read: TGCGCCAGCAGCCCCGCGTCGGGGTCCAATGAG. Translating gives CASSPASGSNE. The complete CDR3 protein is CASSPASGSNEQFF.

As regards this clone: The read terminates 3 residues before the CDR3 end, so the remaining end is supplied by the germline J gene. The V gene is TRBV20-1, the J gene TRBJ1-6, with D perhaps matching TRBD1 (5 bases). From germline, CDR1 is DFQATT and CDR2 SNEGSKA (reference sequence). The CDR3 runs to 15 residues. Trimming removed 4 bases at V and 5 bases at J, with 15 bases between. CDR3 bases read: TGCAGTGCTACCGCCGCGGGGCCCCATAATTCACCC. Its protein product is CSATAAGPHNSP. The CDR3 in full is CSATAAGPHNSPLHF.

As to this clone: The read ends 3 residues before the CDR3 terminus; that terminus is restored from the germline J gene. The rearrangement uses TRBV6-1 and TRBJ1-2; 7 nucleotides line up with TRBD1. Germline assignment: CDR1 MNHNS and CDR2 SASEGT. V was pared by 3 bases and J by 5 bases, with 9 bases of the junction left unmatched. This CDR3 is built from 15 residues. The DNA read from the CDR3 is TGTGCCAGCAGTGACCTGGGAACAGGGGCGTATGGC. Protein: CASSDLGTGAYG. The whole CDR3 region reads CASSDLGTGAYGYTF.

Worth noting for this clone: The read is 3 residues too short to cover the CDR3 end, so that end is filled in from the germline J gene. This chain joins TRBV19 and TRBJ2-5, with 7 nucleotides matching TRBD2. This CDR3 is built from 15 residues. V was clipped by 1 base and J by 5 bases; unmatched bases: 7. Germline loops: CDR1 LNHDA, CDR2 SQIVND (reference sequence). The chain's CDR3 is CASSIGGTSAETQYF. The sequenced CDR3 bases are TGTGCCAGTAGTATAGGGGGCACTAGCGCGGAGACC. Together with reference TRBV19 and TRBJ2-5, the CDR3 gives the full variable domain: DGGITQSPKYLFRKEGQNVTLSCEQNLNHDAMYWYRQDPGQGLRLIYYSQIVNDFQKGDIAEGYSVSREKKESFPLTVTSAQKNPTAFYLCASSIGGTSAETQYFGPGTRLLVL.

About this clone itself: The read gets to within 3 residues of the CDR3 end, and the germline J gene fills in the rest. The V call is TRBV18, the J call TRBJ2-7; D remains unclear. The V gene's germline CDR1 is KGHSH and CDR2 LQKENI. V gave up 4 bases and J gave up 6 bases, with 7 bases separating them. There are 11 residues in the CDR3. The CDR3 sequence is CASSLRVEQYF. The part of the CDR3 DNA that was read is TGTGCCAGCTCACTTAGGGTCGAG. Based on the CDR3 plus reference TRBV18 and TRBJ2-7, the full variable domain is NAGVMQNPRHLVRRRGQEARLRCSPMKGHSHVYWYRQLPEEGLKFMVYLQKENIIDESGMPKERFSAEFPKEGPSILRIQQVVRGDSAAYFCASSLRVEQYFGPGTRLTVT.